These 5 T cell receptor beta chains were all obtained from the same sample, sequenced in a study of blood T cell repertoires in COVID-19. Profiling relied on immunoSEQ multiplex PCR, and the TCRdb table lists in-frame clones only, not all of them. Here the sample spans roughly 260,000 clones, roughly nine tenths being singletons. The sequenced material came from PBMCs or T cells enriched from blood (not recorded which). These receptors all come from a human donor in a cohort exposed to, infected with or recovered from COVID-19 (not recorded which). The donor label of this sample is uncertain.

The V and J genes are TRBV4-2 and TRBJ2-5, with D maybe TRBD2 (7 bases). This CDR3 comprises 14 residues. Germline assignment: CDR1 LGHNA and CDR2 YNFKEQ. Between the trimmed V and J ends, which lost 1 base and 5 bases, there was a span of 11 bases. The CDR3 sequence: CASSQGGGAETQYF. The CDR3 DNA sequence: TGTGCCAGCAGCCAAGGAGGGGGGGCCGAGACCCAGTACTTC.

This clone came up a few times. The gene calls are TRBV7-3 and TRBJ1-1; 10 positions match TRBD1. V lost 1 base, J lost 4 bases, and 3 bases stayed unmatched. Germline CDR1 and CDR2: SGHTA and FQGTGA. The CDR3 runs to 15 residues. The chain's CDR3 is CASSLMGQGFTEAFF. The CDR3, as DNA: TGTGCCAGCAGCTTAATGGGACAGGGGTTCACTGAAGCTTTCTTT.

This clone was detected once. The chain recombines TRBV12-3 or TRBV12-4 with TRBJ2-7; D gene unclear. The V end lost 6 bases, the J end lost 6 bases, and 15 bases lay between the germline ends. The CDR3 loop spans 13 amino acids. As DNA, the CDR3 is TGTGCCAGCAGCCCTACGAGGCCGGGCGAGCAGTACTTC. Protein sequence: CASSPTRPGEQYF.

The V and J genes are TRBV7-3 and TRBJ1-4, with 7 bases matching TRBD1. The germline V gene has CDR1 SGHTA and CDR2 FQGTGA. V shed 5 bases and J 0 bases; nucleotides not matched to a gene: 9. This CDR3 has 17 amino acids. DNA of the CDR3: TGTGCCAGCAGCAACCGGGACAGAAAAGCAACTAATGAAAAACTGTTTTTT. Its protein product is CASSNRDRKATNEKLFF. Full variable domain (missing parts from reference TRBV7-3 and TRBJ1-4): GAGVSQTPSNKVTEKGKYVELRCDPISGHTALYWYRQSLGQGPEFLIYFQGTGAADDSGLPNDRFFAVRPEGSVSTLKIQRTERGDSAVYLCASSNRDRKATNEKLFFGSGTQLSVL.

V gene TRBV19 combines with J gene TRBJ1-2; the D gene is possibly TRBD1 (5 bases). The CDR3 is made up of 11 amino acids. Per germline, CDR1 LNHDA and CDR2 SQIVND (reference sequence). The V gene lost 9 bases and the J gene lost 8 bases, with 13 bases spanning the gap. The CDR3 DNA is TGTGCCAGGAACAGGTTTGAAGGCTACACCTTC. Its translation: CARNRFEGYTF.